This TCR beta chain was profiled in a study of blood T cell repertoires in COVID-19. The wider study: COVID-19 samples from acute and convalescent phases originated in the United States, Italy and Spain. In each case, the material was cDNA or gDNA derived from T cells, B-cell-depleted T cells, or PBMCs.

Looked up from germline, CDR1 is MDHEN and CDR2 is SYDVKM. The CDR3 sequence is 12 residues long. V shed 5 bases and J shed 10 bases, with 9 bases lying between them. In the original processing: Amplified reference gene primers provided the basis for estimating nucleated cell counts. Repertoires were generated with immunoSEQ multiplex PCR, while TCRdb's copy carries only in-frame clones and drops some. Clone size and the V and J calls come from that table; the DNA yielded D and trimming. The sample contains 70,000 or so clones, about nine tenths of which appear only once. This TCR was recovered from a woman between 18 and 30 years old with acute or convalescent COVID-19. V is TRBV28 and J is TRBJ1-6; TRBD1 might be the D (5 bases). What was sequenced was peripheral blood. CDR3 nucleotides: TGTGCCAGCAGTAGACAGCCCTCACCCCTCCACTTT. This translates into CASSRQPSPLHF.